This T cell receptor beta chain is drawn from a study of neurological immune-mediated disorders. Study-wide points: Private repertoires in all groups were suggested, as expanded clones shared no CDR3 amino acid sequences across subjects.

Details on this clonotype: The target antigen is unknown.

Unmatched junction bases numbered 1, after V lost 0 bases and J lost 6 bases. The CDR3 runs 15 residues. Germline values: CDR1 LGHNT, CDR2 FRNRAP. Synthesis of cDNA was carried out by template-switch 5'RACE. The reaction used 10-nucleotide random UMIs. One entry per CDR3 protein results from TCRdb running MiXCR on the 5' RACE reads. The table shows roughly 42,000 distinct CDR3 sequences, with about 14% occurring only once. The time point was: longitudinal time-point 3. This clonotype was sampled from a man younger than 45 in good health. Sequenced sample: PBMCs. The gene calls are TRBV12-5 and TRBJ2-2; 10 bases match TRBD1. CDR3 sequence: CASGLVGTGAGELFF. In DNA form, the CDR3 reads TGTGCTAGTGGTTTGGTAGGGACAGGGGCCGGGGAGCTGTTTTTT.